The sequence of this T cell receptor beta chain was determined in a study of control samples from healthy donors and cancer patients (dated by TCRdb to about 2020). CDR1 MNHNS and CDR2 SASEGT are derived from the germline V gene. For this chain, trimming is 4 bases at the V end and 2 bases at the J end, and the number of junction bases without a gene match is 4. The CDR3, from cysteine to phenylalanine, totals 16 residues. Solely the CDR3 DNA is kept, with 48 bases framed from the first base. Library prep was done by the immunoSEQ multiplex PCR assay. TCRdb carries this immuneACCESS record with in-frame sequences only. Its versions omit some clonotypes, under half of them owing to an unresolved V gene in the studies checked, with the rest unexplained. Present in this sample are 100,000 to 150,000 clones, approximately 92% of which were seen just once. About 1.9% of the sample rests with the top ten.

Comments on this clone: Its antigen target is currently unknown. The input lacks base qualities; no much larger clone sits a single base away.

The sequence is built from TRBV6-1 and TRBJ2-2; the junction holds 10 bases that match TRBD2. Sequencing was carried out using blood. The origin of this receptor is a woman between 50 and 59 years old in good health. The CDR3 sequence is CASSGASGGNTGELFF. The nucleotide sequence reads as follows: TGTGCCAGCAGTGGTGCTAGCGGGGGAAACACCGGGGAGCTGTTTTTT.